Listed below are T cell receptor beta chains from one sample, sequenced in a study of shared clonotypes between healthy human individuals. The repertoire was sequenced with immunoSEQ multiplex PCR; TCRdb's copy has only in-frame clones and lacks some. The table records fewer than 200,000 clones, about 93% of them present only once. The sequencing sample was made of naive CD4+ T cells sorted from blood. The receptor set was obtained from a woman aged 25 to 39 in good health. CDR3s include the opening cysteine and the closing phenylalanine or tryptophan. The D gene is left open where the match is weak. For some rows the clone size is stated as once, few or many, or as a class when expanded; others skip it.

>NA|once|TRBJ1-1|TRBV2
TGTGCCAGCAGTGAAGCGGTATACACTGAAGCTTTCTTT
CASSEAVYTEAFF
>NA|NA|TRBJ1-4|TRBV6-5
TGTGCCAGCAGTTACCAGACAGGTGAAAAACTGTTTTTT
CASSYQTGEKLFF
>NA|NA|TRBJ2-1|TRBV7-9
TGTGCCAGCAGCTTAGACACCCAAAATGAGCAGTTCTTC
CASSLDTQNEQFF
>TRBD1|NA|TRBJ2-7|TRBV4-1
TGCGCCAGCAGCCAAGTTGACAGGGCCAACTACGAGCAGTACTTC
CASSQVDRANYEQYF
>TRBD2|NA|TRBJ2-1|TRBV7-9
TGTGCCAGCAGCTTGAGCGGGAGCTCCTACAATGAGCAGTTCTTC
CASSLSGSSYNEQFF
>NA|NA|TRBJ2-6|TRBV6-4
TGTGCCAGCAGTGATCTATCTGGGGCCAACGTCCTGACTTTC
CASSDLSGANVLTF
>NA|NA|TRBJ1-2|TRBV27
TGTGCCAGCAGTCCAAATTCGTGGGGGGGAAACTATGGCTACACCTTC
CASSPNSWGGNYGYTF
>TRBD1|NA|TRBJ1-2|TRBV5-6
TGTGCCAGCAGGGGGGACAGCAATTATGGCTACACCTTC
CASRGDSNYGYTF
>NA|NA|TRBJ2-6|TRBV19
TGTGCCAGTACCCCTTCTGGGGCCAACGTCCTGACTTTC
CASTPSGANVLTF
>NA|NA|TRBJ2-7|TRBV6-6
TGTGCCAGCAGCGCACAGGGATACGAGCAGTACTTC
CASSAQGYEQYF
>NA|NA|TRBJ2-7|TRBV27
TGTGCCAGCAGTACAGTGGGAAGAGGCTACGAGCAGTACTTC
CASSTVGRGYEQYF
>TRBD1|NA|TRBJ1-4|TRBV29-1
TGCAGCGTTGAGGGACAGGGAGGGCAAAAACTGTTTTTT
CSVEGQGGQKLFF
>NA|NA|TRBJ1-1|TRBV6-5
TGTGCCAGCAGTTACGGGGGAGGGAGCACTGAAGCTTTCTTT
CASSYGGGSTEAFF
>NA|NA|TRBJ2-7|TRBV7-8
TGTGCCAGCAGCTTATTGGGAGGAAGCTCCTACGAGCAGTACTTC
CASSLLGGSSYEQYF
>NA|NA|TRBJ1-4|TRBV19
TGTGCCAGTAGCGATGTGGGGATGTCAAATGAAAAACTGTTTTTT
CASSDVGMSNEKLFF
>NA|NA|TRBJ2-1|TRBV11-2
TGTGCCAGCAGCTTAGATAAATGGGTGAATGAGCAGTTCTTC
CASSLDKWVNEQFF
>TRBD2|NA|TRBJ2-7|TRBV5-1
TGCGCCAGTTCAGCGGGAGGGCCCGACTACGAGCAGTACTTC
CASSAGGPDYEQYF
>TRBD1|NA|TRBJ1-1|TRBV6-1
TGTGCCAGCAAACAACACAGGGGGCCCCCTACTGAAGCTTTCTTT
CASKQHRGPPTEAFF
>TRBD2|NA|TRBJ2-7|TRBV7-9
TGTGCCAGCAGCTTAGAGAATAGCGGGCCCTACGAGCAGTACTTC
CASSLENSGPYEQYF
>TRBD1|NA|TRBJ1-3|TRBV6-5
TGTGCCAGCAGCTCAGATGGGACAGGCCGAAACACCATATATTTT
CASSSDGTGRNTIYF
>TRBD1|NA|TRBJ2-7|TRBV27
TGTGCCAGGACGGCCGGGACAGCAGCCTACGAGCAGTACTTC
CARTAGTAAYEQYF
>NA|NA|TRBJ2-7|TRBV18
TGTGCCAGCTCCCGCACAGGGTCCTACGAGCAGTACTTC
CASSRTGSYEQYF
>TRBD1|NA|TRBJ2-7|TRBV6-6
TGTGCCAGCAGTTACCAGGGGGCGAGCTACGAGCAGTACTTC
CASSYQGASYEQYF
>NA|NA|TRBJ1-2|TRBV29-1
TGCAGCACCACCCCCGGGGGGTTTTTTGGCTACACCTTC
CSTTPGGFFGYTF
>NA|NA|TRBJ1-1|TRBV5-4
TGTGCCAGCAGGTTCGCAGCGGGCACTGAAGCTTTCTTT
CASRFAAGTEAFF
>TRBD2|NA|TRBJ2-7|TRBV5-5
TGTGCCAGCTCTCTGACTAGCGGGCCCTCCGAGCAGTACTTC
CASSLTSGPSEQYF
>NA|NA|TRBJ1-5|TRBV6-5
TGTGCCAGCAGTTACTCGACGGGAAGCTCGACCCAGCATTTT
CASSYSTGSSTQHF
>NA|NA|TRBJ2-7|TRBV6-1
TGTGCCAGCATTCGAGTCAGGGGGGACTACGAGCAGTACTTC
CASIRVRGDYEQYF
>TRBD2|NA|TRBJ2-7|TRBV5-1
TGCGCCAGCAGGACTAGCGGGAGCTCCTACGAGCAGTACTTC
CASRTSGSSYEQYF
>NA|NA|TRBJ2-1|TRBV4-1
TGCGCCAGCAGCCTAGATAGCGGTTTCGTTAATGAGCAGTTCTTC
CASSLDSGFVNEQFF
>TRBD1|NA|TRBJ2-7|TRBV4-1
TGCGCCAGCAGCCAAGATCGGGGGACAGGGGTGTGGGAGCAGTACTTC
CASSQDRGTGVWEQYF
>TRBD1|NA|TRBJ2-7|TRBV28
TGTGCCAGCAATCGGGACAGGATCTACGAGCAGTACTTC
CASNRDRIYEQYF
>TRBD2|NA|TRBJ2-2|TRBV11-2
TGTGCCAGCAGCTTACCCCAAGCGGGAGTCACCGGGGAGCTGTTTTTT
CASSLPQAGVTGELFF
>NA|NA|TRBJ1-2|TRBV28
TGTGCCAGCAGTGAACCTGCGGGGGCGAACTATGGCTACACCTTC
CASSEPAGANYGYTF
>NA|NA|TRBJ1-6|TRBV28
TGTGCCACCCGACGGGTTTCACCCCTCCACTTT
CATRRVSPLHF
>TRBD1|NA|TRBJ2-7|TRBV28
TGTGCCAGCAGTCCCGGACAGGTTCCTTACTACGAGCAGTACTTC
CASSPGQVPYYEQYF
>NA|NA|TRBJ2-7|TRBV29-1
TGCAGCGTACAGACAGCTAACCTCTACGAGCAGTACTTC
CSVQTANLYEQYF
>NA|NA|TRBJ1-1|TRBV4-1
TGCGCCAGCAGCCAAGACAGGTTGAACACTGAAGCTTTCTTT
CASSQDRLNTEAFF
>TRBD2|NA|TRBJ2-7|TRBV28
TGTGCCAGCAGCCAACACGGACTAGCGGTCCACGAGCAGTACTTC
CASSQHGLAVHEQYF
>NA|NA|TRBJ2-7|TRBV5-6
TGTGCCAGCAGCCGGGTGAGCGAGCAGTACTTC
CASSRVSEQYF
>TRBD1|NA|TRBJ2-1|TRBV28
TGTGCCAGCAGGGCCGCCGGGACAGGGGCGTACAATGAGCAGTTCTTC
CASRAAGTGAYNEQFF
>NA|NA|TRBJ2-7|TRBV5-1
TGCGCCAGCGCTGGGGGGATACTCCGGGACGACTCCTACGAGCAGTACTTC
CASAGGILRDDSYEQYF
>TRBD1|NA|TRBJ1-5|TRBV2
TGTGCCAGCAGCGCACAGGGGGCTTATGGTCAGCCCCAGCATTTT
CASSAQGAYGQPQHF
>NA|NA|TRBJ2-7|TRBV5-1
TGCGCCAGCAGCTTAATGGGGTCCTACGAGCAGTACTTC
CASSLMGSYEQYF
>TRBD1|NA|TRBJ2-7|TRBV2
TGTGCCAGCAGTGAAGCGGGGACAGGGCGCGAGCAGTACTTC
CASSEAGTGREQYF
>TRBD2|NA|TRBJ2-7|TRBV7-3
TGTGCCAGCAGCTTAGTTAGGCGGGGGACGGATTGGTCCTACGAGCAGTACTTC
CASSLVRRGTDWSYEQYF
>TRBD1|NA|TRBJ1-1|TRBV28
TGTGCCAGCAGTTCTACCGGGACAGCGAACACTGAAGCTTTCTTT
CASSSTGTANTEAFF
>NA|NA|TRBJ2-5|TRBV7-2
TGTGCCAGCAGCTTCCCGCAAGAGACCCAGTACTTC
CASSFPQETQYF
>TRBD1|few|TRBJ2-7|TRBV2
TGTGCCAGCACCAGACAGGGGGCTGACGAGCAGTACTTC
CASTRQGADEQYF
>TRBD1|NA|TRBJ2-5|TRBV7-2
TGTGCCAGCAGCTTCACAGGGGGCATGGTAGAGACCCAGTACTTC
CASSFTGGMVETQYF
>TRBD1|NA|TRBJ2-7|TRBV28
TGTGCCAGCAGGGGGACAGGGTACGAGCAGTACTTC
CASRGTGYEQYF
>NA|NA|TRBJ2-5|TRBV28
TGTGCCAGCAGCCCCAGGGTTCTAGAGACCCAGTACTTC
CASSPRVLETQYF
>NA|NA|TRBJ2-7|TRBV15
TGTGCCACCAGCAGGAGCAGGGGGGCCTACGAGCAGTACTTC
CATSRSRGAYEQYF
>TRBD1|NA|TRBJ1-5|TRBV29-1
TGCAGCGCTAAAGACAGGGGAGGCAATCAGCCCCAGCATTTT
CSAKDRGGNQPQHF
>NA|NA|TRBJ2-1|TRBV2
TGTGCCAGCAATAAGGGACTTCAATACAATGAGCAGTTCTTC
CASNKGLQYNEQFF
>TRBD1|NA|TRBJ1-3|TRBV9
TGTGCCAGCAGCCCGCGACAGGGATCTGGAAACACCATATATTTT
CASSPRQGSGNTIYF
>NA|once|TRBJ1-2|TRBV6-6
TGTGCCAGCAGGTCCAAAGGGGGCTACACCTTC
CASRSKGGYTF
>NA|NA|TRBJ1-5|TRBV6-6
TGTGCCAGCAGTTACAGGGGGACCAATCAGCCCCAGCATTTT
CASSYRGTNQPQHF